The source of this TCR beta chain is a study of T-cell reconstitution after alpha-beta-depleted transplantation in children. General study findings and limits: Day-60 TCRbeta diversity that was high in some patients was derived from surviving recipient T cells and thymic progenitors. A year post-transplant, T-cell counts and diversity derived mostly from newly produced T cells. Alpha-beta T cells present about two months after transplant were reported to originate from several hundred expanded graft clones.

Unique molecular identifiers were built into the TCRbeta library. TCRdb passed the PCR reads through MiXCR, listing each CDR3 protein once. This table has over 90,000 distinct CDR3 sequences, approximately 8% appearing once. V shed 6 bases and J 2 bases; nucleotides not matched to a gene: 4. Germline V gene data show CDR1 as MNHEY and CDR2 as SVGEGT. The CDR3 spans 14 residues. This clonotype came up a few times. What it binds is not known. The chain links TRBV6-2 or TRBV6-3 to TRBJ1-5; 7 positions agree with TRBD1. Sequenced material: PBMCs, taken before TCRalphabeta/CD19-depleted stem cell transplant. This clonotype was obtained from a boy aged 2 to 10 with acute lymphoblastic leukemia, due to receive a stem cell transplant. The CDR3 DNA reads TGTGCCAGCAGCCAGGGGGGACGCAATCAGCCCCAGCATTTT. Its translation is CASSQGGRNQPQHF.